Measured by frequency, the clone carrying this T cell receptor (beta chain) is medium-sized. Antigen specificity is unknown. The sample belongs to a study of CXCR3-negative and CXCR3-positive naive CD8 T cells. Notes on the study in general: Both naive subsets had comparably high diversity; memory CD8+ cells much lower. Naive CXCR3-negative and CXCR3-positive cells had similar TRBV-TRBJ usage; memory differed.

UMI labels and 5' RACE were used to prepare the TRB cDNA libraries. TCRdb reprocessed the 5' RACE reads, keeping one entry per CDR3 protein, no DNA. Its table lists over 7,000 distinct CDR3 sequences. A CD45RO-CCR7+CD27+CD95- phenotype identified naive CD8+ T cells. The CDR3 totals 13 residues. Germline-derived CDR1 and CDR2 are SQVTM and ANQGSEA. Sequences were obtained from naive CXCR3- CD8+ T cells from blood. The subset: CD45RO-CCR7+CD27+CD95- naive CD8+ T cells lacking CXCR3 (TNR3-). The rearrangement uses TRBV29-1 and TRBJ1-1; checking the TCRdb D call of TRBD1 is not possible without DNA. This clonotype was sampled from a human donor in good health. Some clones in this sample may be carry-over from other donors' samples. The CDR3: CSVEDLTGELTFF. The variable domain in full, with the rest retrieved from reference TRBV29-1 and TRBJ1-1, is SAVISQKPSRDICQRGTSLTIQCQVDSQVTMMFWYRQQPGQSLTLIATANQGSEATYESGFVIDKFPISRPNLTFSTLTVSNMSPEDSSIYLCSVEDLTGELTFFGQGTRLTVV.